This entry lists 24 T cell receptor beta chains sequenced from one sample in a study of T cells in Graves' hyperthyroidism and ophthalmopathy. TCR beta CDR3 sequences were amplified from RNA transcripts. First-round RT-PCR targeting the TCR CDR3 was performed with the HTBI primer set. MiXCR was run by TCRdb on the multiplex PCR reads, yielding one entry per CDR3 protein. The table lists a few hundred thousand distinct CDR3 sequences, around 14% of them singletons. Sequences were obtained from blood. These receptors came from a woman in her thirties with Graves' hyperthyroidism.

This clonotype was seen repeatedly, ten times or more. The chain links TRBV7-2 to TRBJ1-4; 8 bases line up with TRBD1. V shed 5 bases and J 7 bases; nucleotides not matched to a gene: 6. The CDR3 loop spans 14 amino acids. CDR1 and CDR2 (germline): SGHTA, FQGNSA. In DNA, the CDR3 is TGTGCCAGCAGCCCTACAGGGGGAGGTGAAAAACTGTTTTTT. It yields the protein CASSPTGGGEKLFF.

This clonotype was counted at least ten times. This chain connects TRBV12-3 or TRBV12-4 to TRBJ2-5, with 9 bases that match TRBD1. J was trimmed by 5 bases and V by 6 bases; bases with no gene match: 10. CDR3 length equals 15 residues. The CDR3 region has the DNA TGTGCCAGCAGCGCGGGACAGGGATTAGGGGAGACCCAGTACTTC. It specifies CASSAGQGLGETQYF.

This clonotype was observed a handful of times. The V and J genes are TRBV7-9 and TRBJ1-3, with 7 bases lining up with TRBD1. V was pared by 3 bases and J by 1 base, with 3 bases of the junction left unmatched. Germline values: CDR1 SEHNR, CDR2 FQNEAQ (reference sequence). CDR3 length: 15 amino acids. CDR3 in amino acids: CASSLGQTSGNTIYF. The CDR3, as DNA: TGTGCCAGCAGCTTGGGACAGACTTCTGGAAACACCATATATTTT. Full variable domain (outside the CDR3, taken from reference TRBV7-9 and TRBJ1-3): DTGVSQNPRHKITKRGQNVTFRCDPISEHNRLYWYRQTLGQGPEFLTYFQNEAQLEKSRLLSDRFSAERPKGSFSTLEIQRTEQGDSAMYLCASSLGQTSGNTIYFGEGSWLTVV.

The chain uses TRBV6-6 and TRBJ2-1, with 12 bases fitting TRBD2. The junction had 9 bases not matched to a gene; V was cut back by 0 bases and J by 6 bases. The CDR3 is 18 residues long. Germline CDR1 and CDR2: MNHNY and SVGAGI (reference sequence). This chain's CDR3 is CASSYSQASGRAFNEQFF. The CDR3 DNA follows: TGTGCCAGCAGTTACTCTCAGGCTAGCGGGAGGGCTTTCAATGAGCAGTTCTTC.

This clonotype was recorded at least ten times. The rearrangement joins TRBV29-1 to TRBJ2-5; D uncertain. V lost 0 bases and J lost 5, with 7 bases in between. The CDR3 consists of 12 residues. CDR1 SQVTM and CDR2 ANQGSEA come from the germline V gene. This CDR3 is CSVEEGYETQYF. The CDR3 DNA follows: TGCAGCGTTGAAGAAGGGTACGAGACCCAGTACTTC.

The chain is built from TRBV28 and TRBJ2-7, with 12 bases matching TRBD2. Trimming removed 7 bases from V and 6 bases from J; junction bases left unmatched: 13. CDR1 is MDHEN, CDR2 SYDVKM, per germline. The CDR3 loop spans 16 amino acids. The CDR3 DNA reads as TGTGCCAGCACCCTACTAGCGGGGGGACTCGGGATCGAGCAGTACTTC. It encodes CASTLLAGGLGIEQYF.

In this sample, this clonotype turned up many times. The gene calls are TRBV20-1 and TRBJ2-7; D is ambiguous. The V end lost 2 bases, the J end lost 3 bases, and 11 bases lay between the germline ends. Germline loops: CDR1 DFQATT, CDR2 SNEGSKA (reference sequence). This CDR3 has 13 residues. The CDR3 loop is CSARIVDGYEQYF. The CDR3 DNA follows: TGCAGTGCTAGAATCGTAGACGGCTACGAGCAGTACTTC.

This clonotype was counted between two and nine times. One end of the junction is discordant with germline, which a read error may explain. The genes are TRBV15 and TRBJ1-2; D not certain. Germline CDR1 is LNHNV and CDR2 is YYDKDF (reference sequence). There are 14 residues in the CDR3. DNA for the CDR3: TGTGCCACCAGCAGAGATTTAGGCACCTATGGCTGCACCTTC. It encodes CATSRDLGTYGCTF.

CDR3 sequence: CASSSAMGDTQYF. CDR3 DNA sequence: TGTGCCAGCAGTTCAGCAATGGGGGATACGCAGTATTTT. The chain employs TRBV28 and TRBJ2-3; D remains ambiguous. Germline V CDR1 and CDR2: MDHEN, SYDVKM. CDR3 size: 13 residues. V lost 4 bases and J 6 bases, leaving 11 bases between the germline ends.

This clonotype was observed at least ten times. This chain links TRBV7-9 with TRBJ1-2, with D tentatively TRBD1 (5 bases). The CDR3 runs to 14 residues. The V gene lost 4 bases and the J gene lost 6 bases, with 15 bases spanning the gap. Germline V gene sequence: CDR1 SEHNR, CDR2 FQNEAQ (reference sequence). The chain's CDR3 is CASSSPGREDGYTF. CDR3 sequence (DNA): TGTGCCAGCAGCTCCCCGGGACGTGAGGATGGCTACACCTTC.

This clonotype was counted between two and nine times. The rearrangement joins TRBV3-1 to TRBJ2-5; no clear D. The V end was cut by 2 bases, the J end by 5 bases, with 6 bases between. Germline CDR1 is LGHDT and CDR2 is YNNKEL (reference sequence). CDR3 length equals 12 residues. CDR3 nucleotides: TGTGCCAGCAGCCAAAGAATGGAGACCCAGTACTTC. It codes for CASSQRMETQYF.

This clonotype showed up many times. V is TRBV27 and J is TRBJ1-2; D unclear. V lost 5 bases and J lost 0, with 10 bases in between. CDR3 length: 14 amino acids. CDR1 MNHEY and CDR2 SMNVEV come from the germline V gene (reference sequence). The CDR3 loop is CASSTLTTNYGYTF. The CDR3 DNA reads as TGTGCCAGCAGTACCCTGACAACTAACTATGGCTACACCTTC.

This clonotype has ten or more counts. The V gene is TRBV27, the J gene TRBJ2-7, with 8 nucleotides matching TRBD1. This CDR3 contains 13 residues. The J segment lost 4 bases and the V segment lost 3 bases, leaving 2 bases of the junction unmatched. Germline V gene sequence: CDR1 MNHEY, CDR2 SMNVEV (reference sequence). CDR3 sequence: CASSFQGAYEQYF. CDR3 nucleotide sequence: TGTGCCAGCAGTTTCCAGGGGGCTTACGAGCAGTACTTC.

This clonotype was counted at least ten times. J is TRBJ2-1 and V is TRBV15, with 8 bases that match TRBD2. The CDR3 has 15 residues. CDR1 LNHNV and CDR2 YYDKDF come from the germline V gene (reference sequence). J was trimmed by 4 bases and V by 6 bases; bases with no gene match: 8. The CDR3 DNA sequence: TGTGCCACCAGAGGAGCGGGAGAGGGGTACAATGAGCAGTTCTTC. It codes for CATRGAGEGYNEQFF.

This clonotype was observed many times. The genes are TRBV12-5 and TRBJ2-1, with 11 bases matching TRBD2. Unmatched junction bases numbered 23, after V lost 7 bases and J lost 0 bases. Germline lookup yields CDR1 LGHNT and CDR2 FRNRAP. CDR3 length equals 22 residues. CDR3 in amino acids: CASVLFRSPGLAGLASYNEQFF. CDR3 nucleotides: TGTGCTAGTGTTCTATTTCGCTCTCCAGGACTAGCGGGTCTGGCCTCCTACAATGAGCAGTTCTTC.

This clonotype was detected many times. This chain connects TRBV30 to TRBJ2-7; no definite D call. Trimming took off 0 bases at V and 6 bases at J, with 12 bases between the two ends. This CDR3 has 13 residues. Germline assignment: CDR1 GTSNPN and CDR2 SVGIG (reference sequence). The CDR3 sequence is CAWSVQPGSEQYF. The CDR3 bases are TGTGCCTGGAGTGTACAACCGGGTTCCGAGCAGTACTTC.

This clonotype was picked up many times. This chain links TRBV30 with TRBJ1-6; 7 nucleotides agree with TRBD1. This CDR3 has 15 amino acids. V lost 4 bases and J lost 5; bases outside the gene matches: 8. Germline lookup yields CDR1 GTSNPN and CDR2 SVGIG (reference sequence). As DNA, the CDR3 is TGTGCCTGGATGGGAAGGACAGGAAATAATTCACCCCTCCACTTT. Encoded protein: CAWMGRTGNNSPLHF.

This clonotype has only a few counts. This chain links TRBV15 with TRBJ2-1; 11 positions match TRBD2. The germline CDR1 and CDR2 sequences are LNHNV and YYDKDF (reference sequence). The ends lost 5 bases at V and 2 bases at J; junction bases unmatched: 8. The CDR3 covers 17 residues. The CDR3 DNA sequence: TGTGCCACCAGCGGATTGGTTAGCGGGGGGGCCTACAATGAGCAGTTCTTC. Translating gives CATSGLVSGGAYNEQFF.

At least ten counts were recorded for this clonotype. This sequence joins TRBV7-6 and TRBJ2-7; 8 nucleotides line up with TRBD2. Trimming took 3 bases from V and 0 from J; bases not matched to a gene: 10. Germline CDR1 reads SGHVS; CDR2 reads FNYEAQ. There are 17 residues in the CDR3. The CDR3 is CASSFEPVSGDSYEQYF. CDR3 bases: TGTGCCAGCAGCTTCGAACCGGTTAGCGGGGACTCCTACGAGCAGTACTTC. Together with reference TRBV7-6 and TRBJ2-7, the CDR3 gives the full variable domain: GAGVSQSPRYKVTKRGQDVALRCDPISGHVSLYWYRQALGQGPEFLTYFNYEAQQDKSGLPNDRFSAERPEGSISTLTIQRTEQRDSAMYRCASSFEPVSGDSYEQYFGPGTRLTVT.

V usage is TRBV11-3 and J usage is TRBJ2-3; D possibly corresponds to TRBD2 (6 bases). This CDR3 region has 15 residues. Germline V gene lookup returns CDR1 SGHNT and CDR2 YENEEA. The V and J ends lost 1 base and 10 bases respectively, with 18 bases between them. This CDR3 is CASSLGIGGVLPQYF. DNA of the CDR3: TGTGCCAGCAGCTTAGGGATTGGAGGGGTGCTGCCGCAGTATTTT.

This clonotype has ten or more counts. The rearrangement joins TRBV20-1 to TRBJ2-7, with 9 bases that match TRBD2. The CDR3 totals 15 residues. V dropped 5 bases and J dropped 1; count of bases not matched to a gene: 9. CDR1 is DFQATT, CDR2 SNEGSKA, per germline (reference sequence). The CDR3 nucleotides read TGCAGTGCTGACAAGGGACTAGCTCTTTCCTACGAGCAGTACTTC. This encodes CSADKGLALSYEQYF.

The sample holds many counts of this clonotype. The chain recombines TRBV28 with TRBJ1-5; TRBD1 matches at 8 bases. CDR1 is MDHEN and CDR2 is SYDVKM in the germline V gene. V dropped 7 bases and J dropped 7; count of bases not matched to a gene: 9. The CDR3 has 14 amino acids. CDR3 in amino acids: CASNLGQGHQPQHF. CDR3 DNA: TGTGCCAGCAACCTTGGACAGGGTCACCAGCCCCAGCATTTT. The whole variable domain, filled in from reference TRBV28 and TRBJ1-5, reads DVKVTQSSRYLVKRTGEKVFLECVQDMDHENMFWYRQDPGLGLRLIYFSYDVKMKEKGDIPEGYSVSREKKERFSLILESASTNQTSMYLCASNLGQGHQPQHFGDGTRLSIL.

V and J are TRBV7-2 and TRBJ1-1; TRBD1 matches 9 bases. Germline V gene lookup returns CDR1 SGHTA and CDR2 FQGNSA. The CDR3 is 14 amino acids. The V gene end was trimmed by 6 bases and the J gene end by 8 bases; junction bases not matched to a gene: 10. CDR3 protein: CASRVTGGVIEAFF. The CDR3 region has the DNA TGTGCCAGCAGGGTCACAGGGGGCGTCATCGAAGCTTTCTTT. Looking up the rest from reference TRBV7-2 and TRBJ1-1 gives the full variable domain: GAGVSQSPSNKVTEKGKDVELRCDPISGHTALYWYRQSLGQGLEFLIYFQGNSAPDKSGLPSDRFSAERTGGSVSTLTIQRTQQEDSAVYLCASRVTGGVIEAFFGQGTRLTVV.

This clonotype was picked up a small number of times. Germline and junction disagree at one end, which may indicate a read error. In DNA, the CDR3 is TGTGCCAGCAGCGACCCGGGGGCTGGCACTGAAGCTTCCTTT. Its protein is CASSDPGAGTEASF. This chain links TRBV3-1 with TRBJ1-1; tentatively, D is TRBD1 (6 bases). This CDR3 region has 14 residues. Germline values: CDR1 LGHDT, CDR2 YNNKEL (reference sequence). Based on the CDR3 plus reference TRBV3-1 and TRBJ1-1, the full variable domain is DTAVSQTPKYLVTQMGNDKSIKCEQNLGHDTMYWYKQDSKKFLKIMFSYNNKELIINETVPNRFSPKSPDKAHLNLHINSLELGDSAVYFCASSDPGAGTEASFGQGTRLTVV.